This note documents a single TCR beta chain sequence. This entry belongs to a study of cytotoxic CD8 clonotypes in ibrutinib-treated CLL. The V and J ends lost 0 bases and 4 bases respectively, with 10 bases between them. Germline V gene lookup returns CDR1 LNHDA and CDR2 SQIVND (reference sequence). CDR3 length: 16 residues. Deep sequencing aimed at 1 in 200,000 to 1 in 1 million T cells' resolution. Measured with immunoSEQ multiplex PCR; TCRdb has only the in-frame clones, and not every one. The sample has 100,000 to 150,000 clones, approximately 83% seen once. The starting material was PBMCs, obtained after 24 months of ibrutinib treatment. This chain connects TRBV19 to TRBJ2-6, with D possibly called TRBD1 or TRBD2 (6 bases each). This clonotype was sampled from a human donor with chronic lymphocytic leukemia. The DNA for the CDR3 is TGTGCCAGTAGTATAGATGGGGGGACAGGGGCCAACGTCCTGACTTTC. Protein: CASSIDGGTGANVLTF.